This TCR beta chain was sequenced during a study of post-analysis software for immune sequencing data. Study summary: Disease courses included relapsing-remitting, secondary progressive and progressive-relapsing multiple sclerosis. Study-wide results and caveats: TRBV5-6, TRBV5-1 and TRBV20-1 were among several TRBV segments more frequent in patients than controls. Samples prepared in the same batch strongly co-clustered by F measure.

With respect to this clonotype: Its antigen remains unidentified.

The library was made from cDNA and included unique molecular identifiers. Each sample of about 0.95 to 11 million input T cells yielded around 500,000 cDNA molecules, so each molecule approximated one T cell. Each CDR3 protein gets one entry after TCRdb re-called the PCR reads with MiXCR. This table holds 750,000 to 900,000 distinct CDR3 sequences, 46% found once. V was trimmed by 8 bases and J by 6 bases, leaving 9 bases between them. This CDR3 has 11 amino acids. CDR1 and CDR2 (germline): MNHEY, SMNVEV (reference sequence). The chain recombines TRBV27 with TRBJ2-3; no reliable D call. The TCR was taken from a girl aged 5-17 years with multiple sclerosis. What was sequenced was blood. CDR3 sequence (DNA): TGTGCCAGCCGAATCGCGGATACGCAGTATTTT. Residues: CASRIADTQYF.